This T cell receptor beta chain was captured in a study of identical twins. Study-wide results and limits: Abundant beta clonotypes from cord blood had fewer insertions, unlike memory repertoires, which showed none.

The germline V gene encodes CDR1 SGHRS and CDR2 YFSETQ. Trimming cost V 0 bases and J 3 bases, with 13 bases left between them. This CDR3 region has 17 residues. One entry per CDR3 protein, called by TCRdb with MiXCR from the 5' RACE reads. The sample contains about 530,000 distinct CDR3 sequences, approximately 20% of which appear only once. As regards this clonotype: What it binds is not known.

Healthy Caucasians were all of the donors. The same data also contributed to another study, on yellow fever vaccine responses in identical twins. That paper adds: Reportedly, twins' vaccine T cell responses looked partly convergent and partly personalized.

The origin of this receptor is a woman aged 18-30 years in good health. Sequencing was done on a sample of CD4+ T cells sorted from blood. This chain links TRBV5-1 with TRBJ2-6; maybe TRBD1 (5 bases). The CDR3 loop is CASSLEGPRSGANVLTF. The CDR3 DNA is TGCGCCAGCAGCTTGGAGGGGCCCCGTAGTGGGGCCAACGTCCTGACTTTC. The whole variable domain, remainder taken from reference TRBV5-1 and TRBJ2-6, is KAGVTQTPRYLIKTRGQQVTLSCSPISGHRSVSWYQQTPGQGLQFLFEYFSETQRNKGNFPGRFSGRQFSNSRSEMNVSTLELGDSALYLCASSLEGPRSGANVLTFGAGSRLTVL.